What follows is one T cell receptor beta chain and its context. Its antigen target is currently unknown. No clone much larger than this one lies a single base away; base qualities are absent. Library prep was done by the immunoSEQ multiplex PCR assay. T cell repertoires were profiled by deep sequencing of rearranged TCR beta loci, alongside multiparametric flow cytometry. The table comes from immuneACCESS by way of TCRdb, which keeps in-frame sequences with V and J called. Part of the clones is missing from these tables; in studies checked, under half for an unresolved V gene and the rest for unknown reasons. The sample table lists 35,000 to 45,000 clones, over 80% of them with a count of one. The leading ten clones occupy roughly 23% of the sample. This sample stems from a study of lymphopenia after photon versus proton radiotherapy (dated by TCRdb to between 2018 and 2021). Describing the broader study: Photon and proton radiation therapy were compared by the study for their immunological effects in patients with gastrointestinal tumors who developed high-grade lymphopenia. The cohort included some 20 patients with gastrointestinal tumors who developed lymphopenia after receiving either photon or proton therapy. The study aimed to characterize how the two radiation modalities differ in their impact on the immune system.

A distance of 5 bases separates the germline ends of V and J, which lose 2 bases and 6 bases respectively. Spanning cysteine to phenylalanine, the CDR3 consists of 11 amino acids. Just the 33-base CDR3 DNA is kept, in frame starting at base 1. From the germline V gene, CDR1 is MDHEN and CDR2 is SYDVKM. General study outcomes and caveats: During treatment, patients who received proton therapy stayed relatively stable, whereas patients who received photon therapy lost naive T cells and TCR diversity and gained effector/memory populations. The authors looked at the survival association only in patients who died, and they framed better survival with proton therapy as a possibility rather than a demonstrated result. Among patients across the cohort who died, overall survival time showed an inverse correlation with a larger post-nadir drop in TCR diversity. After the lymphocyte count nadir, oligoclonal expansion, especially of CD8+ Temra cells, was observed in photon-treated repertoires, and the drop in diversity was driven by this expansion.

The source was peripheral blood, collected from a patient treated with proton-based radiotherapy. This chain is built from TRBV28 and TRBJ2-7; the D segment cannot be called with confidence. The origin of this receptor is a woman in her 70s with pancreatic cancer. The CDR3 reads CASSLGPEQYF. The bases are TGTGCCAGCAGTTTAGGACCCGAGCAGTACTTC.